A selection of T cell receptor beta chains follows, all from one sample in a study of blood T cell repertoires in COVID-19. Libraries were prepared by immunoSEQ multiplex PCR; TCRdb keeps only in-frame clonotypes and omits some of them. Of about 210,000 clones listed, 84% are singletons. Sequencing was done on a sample of peripheral blood. Receptor source: a woman aged 45 to 65 with active or convalescent COVID-19. The CDR3 runs from the conserved cysteine through the conserved F or W. Each record gives: CDR3 DNA, CDR3 protein, D gene, V gene, clone size, J gene. A D gene is named only where the DNA matches it firmly. Only some rows state a clone size, as once, few, many or a class for expanded clones.

CDR3 DNA: TGTGCCAGCAGTTCTTACAGGGGTATCTACGAGCAGTACTTC; CDR3 protein: CASSSYRGIYEQYF; D gene: TRBD1; V gene: TRBV6-5; clone size: -; J gene: TRBJ2-7
CDR3 DNA: TGTGCCACCAGTGATGCTAGGGGAAACTATGGCTACACCTTC; CDR3 protein: CATSDARGNYGYTF; D gene: -; V gene: TRBV24-1; clone size: -; J gene: TRBJ1-2
CDR3 DNA: TGTGCCAGCAGCCAAGAACCTAGCGGGGTTTCCTACAATGAGCAGTTCTTC; CDR3 protein: CASSQEPSGVSYNEQFF; D gene: TRBD2; V gene: TRBV3-1/TRBV3-2; clone size: -; J gene: TRBJ2-1
CDR3 DNA: TGTGCCAGCAGCACTCGACAGGGGGCGGGCACTGAAGCTTTCTTT; CDR3 protein: CASSTRQGAGTEAFF; D gene: TRBD1; V gene: TRBV5-4; clone size: -; J gene: TRBJ1-1
CDR3 DNA: TGTGCCAGCAGCCCAGGAACCTCTGGAAACACCATATATTTT; CDR3 protein: CASSPGTSGNTIYF; D gene: -; V gene: TRBV7-9; clone size: -; J gene: TRBJ1-3
CDR3 DNA: TGTGCCAGCAAGCCAGGGGTCACCGGGGAGCTGTTTTTT; CDR3 protein: CASKPGVTGELFF; D gene: -; V gene: TRBV27; clone size: once; J gene: TRBJ2-2
CDR3 DNA: TGTGCCAGCAGTTTACGTGACGGGAAATCAGTTACCTTC; CDR3 protein: CASSLRDGKSVTF; D gene: -; V gene: TRBV27; clone size: -; J gene: TRBJ1-2
CDR3 DNA: TGTGCCATCAAGGCCAGGACTAGCGGAGACAATGAGCAGTTCTTC; CDR3 protein: CAIKARTSGDNEQFF; D gene: TRBD2; V gene: TRBV10-3; clone size: -; J gene: TRBJ2-1
CDR3 DNA: TGTGCCAGCAGCTGGGGCGGGGCCAGTCGAGGGACCCAGCATTTT; CDR3 protein: CASSWGGASRGTQHF; D gene: -; V gene: TRBV5-4; clone size: -; J gene: TRBJ1-5
CDR3 DNA: TGCAGTGCTAGTCTCTGGGAGGGCTCCACTGAAGCTTTCTTT; CDR3 protein: CSASLWEGSTEAFF; D gene: -; V gene: TRBV20-1; clone size: -; J gene: TRBJ1-1
CDR3 DNA: TGTGCCAGCAGCCAACAGGATAATAGCAATCAGCCCCAGCATTTT; CDR3 protein: CASSQQDNSNQPQHF; D gene: -; V gene: TRBV2; clone size: -; J gene: TRBJ1-5
CDR3 DNA: TGCGCCAGCAGCTTTTCAGGGGACAATGGCTACACCTTC; CDR3 protein: CASSFSGDNGYTF; D gene: -; V gene: TRBV5-1; clone size: -; J gene: TRBJ1-2
CDR3 DNA: TGTGCCAGCAGAGGGGGACAGGGGAGGTACACTGAAGCTTTCTTT; CDR3 protein: CASRGGQGRYTEAFF; D gene: TRBD1; V gene: TRBV2; clone size: -; J gene: TRBJ1-1
CDR3 DNA: TGTGCCAGTAGTATAGATCTTGTTCAGGACAGGGCCACTGAAGCTTTCTTT; CDR3 protein: CASSIDLVQDRATEAFF; D gene: TRBD1; V gene: TRBV19; clone size: -; J gene: TRBJ1-1
CDR3 DNA: TGTGCCAGCACCCAATCCGGGACTCCCCCCGGGGAGCTGTTTTTT; CDR3 protein: CASTQSGTPPGELFF; D gene: -; V gene: TRBV6-5; clone size: few; J gene: TRBJ2-2
CDR3 DNA: TGTGCCAGCAGTTTATCTCTTAATTCACCCCTCCACTTT; CDR3 protein: CASSLSLNSPLHF; D gene: -; V gene: TRBV27; clone size: -; J gene: TRBJ1-6
CDR3 DNA: TGTGCCAGCAGCTTCCGGACTGAAGCTTTCTTT; CDR3 protein: CASSFRTEAFF; D gene: -; V gene: TRBV7-9; clone size: -; J gene: TRBJ1-1
CDR3 DNA: TGTGCCAGCAGTGAAGGGGCAGGGCAGGCCAATGAGCAGTTCTTC; CDR3 protein: CASSEGAGQANEQFF; D gene: -; V gene: TRBV6-1; clone size: -; J gene: TRBJ2-1
CDR3 DNA: TGTGCCAGCAGTCTGGGGGGGGTTAATGAAAAACTGTTTTTT; CDR3 protein: CASSLGGVNEKLFF; D gene: -; V gene: TRBV6-5; clone size: -; J gene: TRBJ1-4
CDR3 DNA: TGTGCCAGCAGTTTATCGATATTGAGCCTTTCGAACACTGAAGCTTTCTTT; CDR3 protein: CASSLSILSLSNTEAFF; D gene: -; V gene: TRBV27; clone size: -; J gene: TRBJ1-1
CDR3 DNA: TGTGCCAGTAACCGACAGGGGGGCATCCAGCCCCAGCATTTT; CDR3 protein: CASNRQGGIQPQHF; D gene: TRBD1; V gene: TRBV28; clone size: -; J gene: TRBJ1-5
CDR3 DNA: TGTGCCAGCAGTGCCCGGACAGGGTACGGAGTTGAAGCTTTCTTT; CDR3 protein: CASSARTGYGVEAFF; D gene: TRBD1; V gene: TRBV6-6; clone size: -; J gene: TRBJ1-1
CDR3 DNA: TGTGCCAGCAGCCCCGGTAGACAAGAGACCCAGTACTTC; CDR3 protein: CASSPGRQETQYF; D gene: -; V gene: TRBV9; clone size: once; J gene: TRBJ2-5
CDR3 DNA: TGTGCCAGCAGCCCGACTAGCGGGAGCGGTCATGAGCAGTTCTTC; CDR3 protein: CASSPTSGSGHEQFF; D gene: TRBD2; V gene: TRBV7-7; clone size: -; J gene: TRBJ2-1
CDR3 DNA: TGTGCCAGCAGTTTAAGGTGGTTAGGGGGAAATGAAAAACTGTTTTTT; CDR3 protein: CASSLRWLGGNEKLFF; D gene: -; V gene: TRBV27; clone size: -; J gene: TRBJ1-4
CDR3 DNA: TGTGCCAGCAGCCCCACGACTACAGCCTACGAGCAGTACTTC; CDR3 protein: CASSPTTTAYEQYF; D gene: -; V gene: TRBV9; clone size: once; J gene: TRBJ2-7
CDR3 DNA: TGTGCCAGCTCACCGGGACAGGGGGCGGTCACCGGGGAGCTGTTTTTT; CDR3 protein: CASSPGQGAVTGELFF; D gene: TRBD1; V gene: TRBV18; clone size: -; J gene: TRBJ2-2
CDR3 DNA: TGTGCCAGCAGTTACTCGAGTTCAGGGGACTATGGCTACACCTTC; CDR3 protein: CASSYSSSGDYGYTF; D gene: -; V gene: TRBV6-5; clone size: -; J gene: TRBJ1-2
CDR3 DNA: TGTGCCAGCAGTTTATTCGGACAGGGGCACAATCAGCCCCAGCATTTT; CDR3 protein: CASSLFGQGHNQPQHF; D gene: TRBD1; V gene: TRBV28; clone size: -; J gene: TRBJ1-5
CDR3 DNA: TGTGCCACCAGCAGACAGGGTTGGGAGCCCCAGCATTTT; CDR3 protein: CATSRQGWEPQHF; D gene: -; V gene: TRBV15; clone size: -; J gene: TRBJ1-5
CDR3 DNA: TGCGCCAGCAGCTTGGTTCAACCGCCCCAGGATACGCAGTATTTT; CDR3 protein: CASSLVQPPQDTQYF; D gene: -; V gene: TRBV5-1; clone size: once; J gene: TRBJ2-3
CDR3 DNA: TGTGCCAGCTCACCTCTAGATACGCAGTATTTT; CDR3 protein: CASSPLDTQYF; D gene: -; V gene: TRBV18; clone size: -; J gene: TRBJ2-3
CDR3 DNA: TGTGCCTGGGCGGACAGGGGGGAGAGAAAACTGTTTTTT; CDR3 protein: CAWADRGERKLFF; D gene: TRBD1; V gene: TRBV30; clone size: -; J gene: TRBJ1-4
CDR3 DNA: TGTGCCAGCAGTTCCCAGACAGGGGCTAGCACAGATACGCAGTATTTT; CDR3 protein: CASSSQTGASTDTQYF; D gene: TRBD1; V gene: TRBV6-6; clone size: -; J gene: TRBJ2-3
CDR3 DNA: TGTGCTAGTGGTGGACAGGGCGAGCTGTTTTTT; CDR3 protein: CASGGQGELFF; D gene: TRBD1; V gene: TRBV12-5; clone size: -; J gene: TRBJ2-2
CDR3 DNA: TGTGCCAGCAGCCGGGGACTAGCGGGAGGGCCCGTCTACGAGCAGTACTTC; CDR3 protein: CASSRGLAGGPVYEQYF; D gene: TRBD2; V gene: TRBV5-6; clone size: -; J gene: TRBJ2-7
CDR3 DNA: TGTGCCAGCAGAGCGGGACTAGCGGGATCGGCGACCCAGTACTTC; CDR3 protein: CASRAGLAGSATQYF; D gene: TRBD2; V gene: TRBV6-5; clone size: -; J gene: TRBJ2-5
CDR3 DNA: TGTGCCAGCAGTTTATATTTTCGGGGTTCATATAACTATGGCTACACCTTC; CDR3 protein: CASSLYFRGSYNYGYTF; D gene: -; V gene: TRBV27; clone size: -; J gene: TRBJ1-2